This paragraph reports one T cell receptor beta chain. The data stem from a study of blood T cell repertoires in COVID-19. Study-level background: Samples representing acute and convalescent COVID-19 were sourced from the United States, Italy and Spain. From T cells, B-cell-depleted T cells, or PBMCs came the material, which was cDNA or gDNA.

Under the authors' procedure: Amplification of reference gene primers provided the estimated nucleated cell counts. The table came from immunoSEQ multiplex PCR; TCRdb's copy has only in-frame clones and leaves some out. That table supplies the V and J calls and clone size; D and trimming were determined from the DNA. The sample has roughly 41,000 clones, around 86% seen once; the top ten hold roughly 47%. The CDR3 totals 15 residues. Per germline, CDR1 MDHEN and CDR2 SYDVKM. Germline trimming cut 5 bases from V and 11 bases from J; bases unmatched to any gene: 14. This clonotype was sampled from a woman aged 80 or over with acute or convalescent COVID-19. The chain uses TRBV28 and TRBJ2-4; TRBD1 matches at 8 bases. Sample: peripheral blood. Here the CDR3 reads CASSARGGTGNVQYF. Here the CDR3 DNA reads TGTGCCAGCAGTGCGCGAGGAGGGACAGGCAACGTTCAGTACTTC.